The next 19 T cell receptor beta chains were all read from a single sample in a study of blood T cell repertoires in COVID-19. The repertoire was sequenced with immunoSEQ multiplex PCR; TCRdb's copy has only in-frame clones and lacks some. The data show around 370,000 clones, over 80% seen once. Sequencing was performed on peripheral blood. Every receptor here comes from a woman aged 45-60 years with COVID-19, enrolled during active disease.

The gene calls are TRBV24-1 and TRBJ2-7; 8 nucleotides match TRBD1. The V gene's germline CDR1 is KGHDR and CDR2 SFDVKD. The V gene end was trimmed by 4 bases and the J gene end by 2 bases; junction bases not matched to a gene: 6. This CDR3 contains 15 residues. CDR3 bases: TGTGCCACCAGTGACCCTCAGGGGGCCACCTACGAGCAGTACTTC. It specifies CATSDPQGATYEQYF.

This rearrangement joins TRBV7-2 to TRBJ1-5, with 11 bases fitting TRBD1. V lost 5 bases to trimming and J lost 4 bases; unmatched junction nucleotides: 1. The CDR3 is 14 amino acids. CDR1 is SGHTA, CDR2 FQGNSA, per germline. The CDR3 spells CASSRDRGNQPQHF. The CDR3 region has the DNA TGTGCCAGCAGCCGGGACAGGGGGAATCAGCCCCAGCATTTT. Using reference TRBV7-2 and TRBJ1-5 for the parts outside the CDR3, the full variable domain is GAGVSQSPSNKVTEKGKDVELRCDPISGHTALYWYRQSLGQGLEFLIYFQGNSAPDKSGLPSDRFSAERTGGSVSTLTIQRTQQEDSAVYLCASSRDRGNQPQHFGDGTRLSIL.

The chain links TRBV27 to TRBJ2-7; possibly TRBD2 for D (6 bases). CDR1 is MNHEY, CDR2 SMNVEV, per germline (reference sequence). This CDR3 is 15 amino acids long. The germline V and J ends were trimmed by 1 base and 0 bases, with 10 bases remaining between them. The CDR3 coding sequence is TGTGCCAGCAGTTTATACGGGGGAGACTCCTACGAGCAGTACTTC. Translated, it gives CASSLYGGDSYEQYF.

The chain employs TRBV6-2 or TRBV6-3 and TRBJ1-2; 12 bases match TRBD1. CDR1 MNHEY and CDR2 SVGEGT come from the germline V gene. The V segment lost 6 bases and the J segment 7 bases; nucleotides outside the gene matches: 6. This CDR3 region has 14 residues. As DNA, the CDR3 is TGTGCCAGCAGCCGGGACAGGGGGCTTGGTGGCTACACCTTC. Its protein product is CASSRDRGLGGYTF.

V gene TRBV5-1 combines with J gene TRBJ2-2, with D possibly matching TRBD2 (6 bases). V shed 7 bases and J shed 0 bases, with 7 bases lying between them. The germline CDR1 and CDR2 sequences are SGHRS and YFSETQ. This CDR3 is built from 13 residues. The CDR3 nucleotides are TGCGCCAGCTGGGGGGCGAACACCGGGGAGCTGTTTTTT. As protein: CASWGANTGELFF.

The V and J genes are TRBV3-1 (or the pseudogene TRBV3-2) and TRBJ1-1; 8 bases are shared with TRBD1. Germline V gene lookup returns CDR1 LGHDT and CDR2 YNNKEL (reference sequence). V shed 3 bases and J 4 bases; nucleotides not matched to a gene: 1. This CDR3 region has 13 residues. The CDR3 nucleotides read TGTGCCAGCAGCCAGGACAGGGTCACTGAAGCTTTCTTT. Protein sequence: CASSQDRVTEAFF.

V is TRBV11-2 and J is TRBJ2-5, with D maybe TRBD1 (6 bases). Trimming shortened V by 5 bases and J by 6 bases, and 19 bases separated the two germline ends. CDR1 and CDR2 (germline): SGHAT, FQNNGV. The CDR3 totals 15 residues. CDR3 sequence (DNA): TGTGCCAGCAGCGCACTCCCCCAAGGGGGACAGACCCAGTACTTC. Protein: CASSALPQGGQTQYF.

The chain couples TRBV6-6 to TRBJ2-7, with D possibly TRBD2 on 6 matching bases. Germline CDR1 and CDR2: MNHNY and SVGAGI (reference sequence). V shed 6 bases and J shed 4 bases, with 16 bases lying between them. This CDR3 has 14 amino acids. The CDR3 DNA sequence: TGTGCCAGCAGCCTTGCCGGGAGACAATACGAGCAGTACTTC. This sequence encodes CASSLAGRQYEQYF.

The J gene is TRBJ2-7, the V gene TRBV27; 8 bases are shared with TRBD2. In germline, CDR1 is MNHEY, CDR2 SMNVEV (reference sequence). This CDR3 has 14 residues. Losses at the gene ends were 4 bases for V and 6 bases for J; bases not matched to a gene: 8. The CDR3 DNA is TGTGCCAGCAGTTCCTCGGGACTAGGCCTCGAGCAGTACTTC. Protein sequence: CASSSSGLGLEQYF.

The chain joins TRBV7-2 to TRBJ1-4; D remains ambiguous. Germline V gene sequence: CDR1 SGHTA, CDR2 FQGNSA. The CDR3 has 15 amino acids. V lost 0 bases, J lost 4 bases, and 9 bases lay in between. The CDR3, as DNA: TGTGCCAGCAGCTTAGCCAGTTTGAATAATGAAAAACTGTTTTTT. Translating gives CASSLASLNNEKLFF.

The V gene is TRBV7-2, the J gene TRBJ2-5, with 8 bases matching TRBD1. Trimming removed 8 bases from V and 4 bases from J; junction bases left unmatched: 6. The CDR3 contains 13 residues. The germline CDR1 and CDR2 sequences are SGHTA and FQGNSA. CDR3 DNA: TGTGCCAGCGGACAGGGTGACAGAGAGACCCAGTACTTC. Encoded protein: CASGQGDRETQYF.

This clone came up once. The chain has TRBV7-2 and TRBJ2-7; 12 bases are shared with TRBD1. The CDR3 is 15 residues long. The J segment lost 4 bases and the V segment lost 4 bases, leaving 5 bases of the junction unmatched. CDR1 is SGHTA, CDR2 FQGNSA, per germline. The CDR3 region is CASSSPGQGAYEQYF. CDR3 DNA: TGTGCCAGCAGCTCCCCGGGACAGGGGGCGTACGAGCAGTACTTC.

V is TRBV19 and J is TRBJ2-2; 7 bases match TRBD1. Unmatched junction bases numbered 8, after V lost 0 bases and J lost 4 bases. This CDR3 has 17 amino acids. Per the germline V gene, CDR1 is LNHDA and CDR2 is SQIVND (reference sequence). The DNA for the CDR3 is TGTGCCAGTAGTATAGATCACACAGGGGTCGGCACCGGGGAGCTGTTTTTT. It codes for CASSIDHTGVGTGELFF.

This chain uses TRBV6-5 with TRBJ2-7; 7 bases match TRBD1. With V trimmed by 8 bases and J by 0 bases, 7 bases remained unmatched. The germline V gene encodes CDR1 MNHEY and CDR2 SVGAGI. This CDR3 has 14 residues. CDR3 sequence: CASAPRTGSYEQYF. The CDR3 DNA sequence: TGTGCCAGCGCCCCGAGGACAGGCTCCTACGAGCAGTACTTC.

The genes are TRBV3-1 (or the pseudogene TRBV3-2) and TRBJ1-5; TRBD1 is a possible D gene (5 bases). The V gene's germline CDR1 is LGHDT and CDR2 YNNKEL (reference sequence). Trimming cost V 4 bases and J 6 bases, with 16 bases left between them. This CDR3 is 15 amino acids long. The CDR3 region has the DNA TGTGCCAGCAGCCGCGCGGCCCCAGGGTCTCAGCCCCAGCATTTT. Translated, it gives CASSRAAPGSQPQHF.

The CDR3 DNA is TGTGCCAGTAGTATAGATACAGGAAGATCCACTGAAGCTTTCTTT. Translated: CASSIDTGRSTEAFF. The genes are TRBV19 and TRBJ1-1, with D maybe TRBD1 (5 bases). The CDR3 runs to 15 residues. V lost 0 bases, J lost 4 bases, and 12 bases lay in between. Germline values: CDR1 LNHDA, CDR2 SQIVND (reference sequence).

Of note for this clone: Other DNA sequences from this sample encode an identical CDR3 as well. The chain employs TRBV7-2 and TRBJ1-5, with a tentative D call TRBD1 (5 bases). The V gene lost 1 base and the J gene lost 2 bases, with 9 bases spanning the gap. The CDR3 is 15 amino acids. Germline loops: CDR1 SGHTA, CDR2 FQGNSA. The CDR3 protein is CASSLGGAGNQPQHF. The CDR3 DNA reads TGTGCCAGCAGCTTAGGGGGCGCGGGCAATCAGCCCCAGCATTTT.

This clone was seen a handful of times. The J gene is TRBJ2-1, the V gene TRBV7-2; TRBD2 might be the D (5 bases). CDR3 length equals 15 residues. Germline V gene sequence: CDR1 SGHTA, CDR2 FQGNSA. V was trimmed by 5 bases and J by 1 base, leaving 12 bases between them. CDR3 coding DNA: TGTGCCAGCAGCGCTGGAGCGGTATCCTACAATGAGCAGTTCTTC. Translation: CASSAGAVSYNEQFF.

This clone appeared a few times. The J gene is TRBJ2-5, the V gene TRBV5-8; weak D call: TRBD1 (6 bases). This CDR3 spans 15 amino acids. The ends were cut back, 0 bases at V and 4 bases at J, with 13 bases in the middle. Germline V lookup: CDR1 SGHTS, CDR2 YDEGEE. In nucleotides, the CDR3 is TGTGCCAGCAGCTTGGGGGCAGGGGACCGAGAGACCCAGTACTTC. Translating it yields CASSLGAGDRETQYF.